The next 21 T cell receptor beta chains were all read from a single sample in a study of cytomegalovirus exposure and HLA in healthy donors. The PCR was carried out with 60 Vbeta primers and 13 Jbeta primers. Clones were read by immunoSEQ multiplex PCR, and TCRdb kept only the in-frame ones, dropping some. The sample lists more than 85,000 clones; 75% were seen once. The sample was PBMCs. These TCRs come from a woman aged 18-29 years in good health and CMV-seropositive.

The rearrangement links TRBV30 to TRBJ2-5, with D possibly matching TRBD2 (5 bases). The germline CDR1 and CDR2 sequences are GTSNPN and SVGIG (reference sequence). V gave up 1 base and J gave up 4 bases, with 10 bases separating them. CDR3 size: 13 residues. CDR3 region: CAWSGGYGETQYF. As DNA, the CDR3 is TGTGCCTGGAGTGGAGGGTATGGAGAGACCCAGTACTTC.

The chain links TRBV7-9 to TRBJ2-1; TRBD1 matches at 8 bases. The germline V gene encodes CDR1 SEHNR and CDR2 FQNEAQ (reference sequence). The ends lost 0 bases at V and 7 bases at J; junction bases unmatched: 8. CDR3 length: 16 residues. The CDR3 is CASSLARGQGLNEQFF. DNA for the CDR3: TGTGCCAGCAGCTTAGCGCGTGGACAGGGCTTGAATGAGCAGTTCTTC.

The J gene is TRBJ1-4, the V gene TRBV6-6, with D possibly matching TRBD1 (5 bases). Germline V CDR1 and CDR2: MNHNY, SVGAGI (reference sequence). This CDR3 region has 15 residues. V shed 3 bases and J shed 8 bases, with 16 bases lying between them. CDR3 sequence (DNA): TGTGCCAGCAGTTATCGAGGTCAGGGTAAAGAAAAACTGTTTTTT. It encodes CASSYRGQGKEKLFF.

J is TRBJ1-5 and V is TRBV28; 10 positions match TRBD1. V was clipped by 6 bases and J by 7 bases; unmatched bases: 6. This CDR3 comprises 14 residues. Germline V gene lookup returns CDR1 MDHEN and CDR2 SYDVKM. The CDR3 loop reads CASRTGGSGQPQHF. The CDR3 bases are TGTGCCAGCAGGACAGGGGGCTCGGGACAGCCCCAGCATTTT.

This clone was seen a few times. The chain employs TRBV7-2 and TRBJ2-3; possible D gene TRBD2, 5 bases. The CDR3 runs to 15 residues. Between the trimmed V and J ends, which lost 5 bases and 1 base, there was a span of 13 bases. CDR1 and CDR2 from the germline V gene are SGHTA and FQGNSA. The CDR3 DNA reads TGTGCCAGCAGCCCTAGCCTACTGGGCACAGATACGCAGTATTTT. Protein product: CASSPSLLGTDTQYF.

V is TRBV7-9 and J is TRBJ2-4, with 8 positions matching TRBD1. The junction had 11 bases not matched to a gene; V was cut back by 5 bases and J by 8 bases. There are 15 residues in the CDR3. Germline V gives CDR1 SEHNR, CDR2 FQNEAQ (reference sequence). CDR3 DNA sequence: TGTGCCAGCAGCCAAACCGGACAGGGAGGAGACATTCAGTACTTC. Its translation: CASSQTGQGGDIQYF.

The chain uses TRBV6-6 and TRBJ2-1; TRBD2 matches 10 bases. CDR1 is MNHNY and CDR2 is SVGAGI in the germline V gene (reference sequence). This CDR3 is built from 15 residues. Losses at the gene ends were 8 bases for V and 8 bases for J; bases not matched to a gene: 12. The CDR3 nucleotides are TGTGCCAGCCGGAATGGCCTAGCGGGAGATCATGAGCAGTTCTTC. Translated, it gives CASRNGLAGDHEQFF.

This clone has just one count. The chain recombines TRBV6-6 with TRBJ2-2; 8 bases are a match to TRBD2. The CDR3 spans 16 residues. CDR1 and CDR2 from the germline V gene are MNHNY and SVGAGI (reference sequence). V was pared by 7 bases and J by 0 bases, with 7 bases of the junction left unmatched. The DNA for the CDR3 is TGTGCCAGCACCGGGAGGGATAACGCGAACACCGGGGAGCTGTTTTTT. It is translated as CASTGRDNANTGELFF.

The J gene is TRBJ2-5, the V gene TRBV5-1; TRBD2 agrees at 11 bases. V trimming: 0 bases; J trimming: 1 base; junction bases outside the gene matches: 5. CDR1 is SGHRS and CDR2 is YFSETQ in the germline V gene. This CDR3 has 17 amino acids. CDR3: CASSLGQLAGAQETQYF. CDR3 DNA sequence: TGCGCCAGCAGCTTGGGGCAACTAGCGGGAGCCCAAGAGACCCAGTACTTC.

V is TRBV14 and J is TRBJ1-5; D uncertain. This CDR3 has 13 amino acids. In germline, CDR1 is SGHDN, CDR2 FVKESK. V lost 1 base and J 8 bases, leaving 9 bases between the germline ends. CDR3 sequence (DNA): TGTGCCAGCAGCCAAGGGCCTGCGGAGCCCCAGCATTTT. Translation: CASSQGPAEPQHF.

The rearrangement joins TRBV4-2 to TRBJ2-7; D perhaps matches TRBD1 (5 bases). This CDR3 has 15 residues. The V gene's germline CDR1 is LGHNA and CDR2 YNFKEQ. V lost 0 bases and J 0 bases, leaving 9 bases between the germline ends. CDR3 loop: CASSQDEGASYEQYF. CDR3 DNA sequence: TGTGCCAGCAGCCAAGATGAAGGGGCCTCCTACGAGCAGTACTTC.

The genes are TRBV5-1 and TRBJ1-1; D unclear. Deletions cut 9 bases from V and 1 base from J, with 16 bases between. This CDR3 spans 14 amino acids. Germline V gene data show CDR1 as SGHRS and CDR2 as YFSETQ. Here the CDR3 reads CATKTETQNTEAFF. DNA of the CDR3: TGCGCCACCAAAACTGAGACACAGAACACTGAAGCTTTCTTT.

The chain recombines TRBV27 with TRBJ1-1, with 8 bases fitting TRBD1. CDR3 size: 15 residues. Losses at the gene ends were 5 bases for V and 1 base for J; bases not matched to a gene: 6. Per germline, CDR1 MNHEY and CDR2 SMNVEV (reference sequence). Here the CDR3 DNA reads TGTGCCAGCAGTACCTGGACAGGGTCGAACACTGAAGCTTTCTTT. Its translation: CASSTWTGSNTEAFF.

This sequence joins TRBV29-1 and TRBJ2-7; 10 bases are shared with TRBD2. Germline trimming cut 5 bases from V and 4 bases from J; bases unmatched to any gene: 8. The germline CDR1 and CDR2 sequences are SQVTM and ANQGSEA. The CDR3 is made up of 14 amino acids. Written as DNA, the CDR3 is TGCAGCGTTCATCTAGCGGGAGTGAATTACGAGCAGTACTTC. This translates into CSVHLAGVNYEQYF.

This rearrangement joins TRBV28 to TRBJ1-1; D may be TRBD1 (5 bases). Trimming removed 2 bases from V and 2 bases from J, with 9 bases in between. The CDR3 has 14 amino acids. Germline V gene lookup returns CDR1 MDHEN and CDR2 SYDVKM. The chain's CDR3 is CASSLPQGNTEAFF. The CDR3, as DNA: TGTGCCAGCAGTTTACCTCAGGGTAACACTGAAGCTTTCTTT.

This chain uses TRBV28 with TRBJ2-1, with 10 positions matching TRBD2. Per germline, CDR1 MDHEN and CDR2 SYDVKM. J gave up 7 bases and V 5 bases, and 5 bases lay outside the gene matches. The CDR3 covers 14 residues. The CDR3 reads CASSLAGAGNEQFF. The CDR3, as DNA: TGTGCCAGCAGTCTAGCGGGAGCGGGAAATGAGCAGTTCTTC.

The rearrangement links TRBV5-1 to TRBJ2-5; 14 nucleotides line up with TRBD2. J gave up 4 bases and V 4 bases, and 3 bases lay outside the gene matches. This CDR3 is 15 amino acids long. The germline V gene has CDR1 SGHRS and CDR2 YFSETQ. The CDR3 here is CASSPGLAGVETQYF. The CDR3, as DNA: TGCGCCAGCAGCCCGGGACTAGCGGGAGTAGAGACCCAGTACTTC.

CDR3 in DNA: TGTGCCAGCAGTTCCCTCCTTGGGGGGAACTATGGCTACACCTTC. Amino acids: CASSSLLGGNYGYTF. The V call is TRBV6-5, the J call TRBJ1-2; a weak D match, TRBD1 (5 bases). Germline V gene data show CDR1 as MNHEY and CDR2 as SVGAGI. Between the trimmed V and J ends, which lost 4 bases and 2 bases, there was a span of 14 bases. The CDR3 is made up of 15 amino acids.

In its sample, this clone was seen a few times. The chain recombines TRBV4-1 with TRBJ1-1, with a weak D call TRBD1 (6 bases). V lost 4 bases to trimming and J lost 8 bases, with 23 bases between them. The CDR3 runs 16 residues. CDR1 is MGHRA and CDR2 is YSYEKL in the germline V gene. CDR3 nucleotides: TGCGCCAGCAGCCCCATTGGGGAGAGCGGCAGGGGAGAAGCTTTCTTT. As protein: CASSPIGESGRGEAFF.

This chain joins TRBV19 and TRBJ1-1, with 7 bases aligning to TRBD1. The CDR3 is 16 residues long. The J segment lost 0 bases and the V segment lost 6 bases, leaving 10 bases of the junction unmatched. Per germline, CDR1 LNHDA and CDR2 SQIVND (reference sequence). This CDR3 is CASSRQGFLVNTEAFF. DNA for the CDR3: TGTGCCAGTAGCAGACAGGGCTTTCTGGTGAACACTGAAGCTTTCTTT.

The V and J genes are TRBV7-9 and TRBJ2-7; D possibly corresponds to TRBD2 (5 bases). CDR3 size: 12 residues. Germline values: CDR1 SEHNR, CDR2 FQNEAQ (reference sequence). V was cut by 4 bases and J by 5 bases, with 9 bases left in between. The CDR3 loop reads CASSSVGDEQYF. The CDR3 DNA reads TGTGCCAGCAGCTCAGTGGGAGACGAGCAGTACTTC.